Below are 2 T cell receptor beta chains sequenced from a single sample in a study of blood T cell repertoires in COVID-19. Some clones are missing from TCRdb's copy, which holds only in-frame ones; the method was immunoSEQ multiplex PCR. The sample has about 250,000 clones; almost 85% are singletons. Specimen: peripheral blood. The receptors were gathered from a man in his forties or fifties with COVID-19, enrolled during active disease.

This sequence joins TRBV6-1 and TRBJ1-2; possible D gene TRBD1, 5 bases. This CDR3 is 15 amino acids long. Per germline, CDR1 MNHNS and CDR2 SASEGT. V was trimmed by 0 bases and J by 2 bases, leaving 10 bases between them. The CDR3 reads CASSEALRQNYGYTF. The CDR3 DNA reads TGTGCCAGCAGTGAAGCGCTTCGACAGAACTATGGCTACACCTTC.

V and J are TRBV24-1 and TRBJ1-1; TRBD1 agrees at 11 bases. CDR3 size: 15 residues. Germline loops: CDR1 KGHDR, CDR2 SFDVKD. The V segment lost 9 bases and the J segment 6 bases; nucleotides outside the gene matches: 11. Written as DNA, the CDR3 is TGTGCCACCCAATCCGGGACAGGGGGTCTGGCTGAAGCTTTCTTT. Protein product: CATQSGTGGLAEAFF.